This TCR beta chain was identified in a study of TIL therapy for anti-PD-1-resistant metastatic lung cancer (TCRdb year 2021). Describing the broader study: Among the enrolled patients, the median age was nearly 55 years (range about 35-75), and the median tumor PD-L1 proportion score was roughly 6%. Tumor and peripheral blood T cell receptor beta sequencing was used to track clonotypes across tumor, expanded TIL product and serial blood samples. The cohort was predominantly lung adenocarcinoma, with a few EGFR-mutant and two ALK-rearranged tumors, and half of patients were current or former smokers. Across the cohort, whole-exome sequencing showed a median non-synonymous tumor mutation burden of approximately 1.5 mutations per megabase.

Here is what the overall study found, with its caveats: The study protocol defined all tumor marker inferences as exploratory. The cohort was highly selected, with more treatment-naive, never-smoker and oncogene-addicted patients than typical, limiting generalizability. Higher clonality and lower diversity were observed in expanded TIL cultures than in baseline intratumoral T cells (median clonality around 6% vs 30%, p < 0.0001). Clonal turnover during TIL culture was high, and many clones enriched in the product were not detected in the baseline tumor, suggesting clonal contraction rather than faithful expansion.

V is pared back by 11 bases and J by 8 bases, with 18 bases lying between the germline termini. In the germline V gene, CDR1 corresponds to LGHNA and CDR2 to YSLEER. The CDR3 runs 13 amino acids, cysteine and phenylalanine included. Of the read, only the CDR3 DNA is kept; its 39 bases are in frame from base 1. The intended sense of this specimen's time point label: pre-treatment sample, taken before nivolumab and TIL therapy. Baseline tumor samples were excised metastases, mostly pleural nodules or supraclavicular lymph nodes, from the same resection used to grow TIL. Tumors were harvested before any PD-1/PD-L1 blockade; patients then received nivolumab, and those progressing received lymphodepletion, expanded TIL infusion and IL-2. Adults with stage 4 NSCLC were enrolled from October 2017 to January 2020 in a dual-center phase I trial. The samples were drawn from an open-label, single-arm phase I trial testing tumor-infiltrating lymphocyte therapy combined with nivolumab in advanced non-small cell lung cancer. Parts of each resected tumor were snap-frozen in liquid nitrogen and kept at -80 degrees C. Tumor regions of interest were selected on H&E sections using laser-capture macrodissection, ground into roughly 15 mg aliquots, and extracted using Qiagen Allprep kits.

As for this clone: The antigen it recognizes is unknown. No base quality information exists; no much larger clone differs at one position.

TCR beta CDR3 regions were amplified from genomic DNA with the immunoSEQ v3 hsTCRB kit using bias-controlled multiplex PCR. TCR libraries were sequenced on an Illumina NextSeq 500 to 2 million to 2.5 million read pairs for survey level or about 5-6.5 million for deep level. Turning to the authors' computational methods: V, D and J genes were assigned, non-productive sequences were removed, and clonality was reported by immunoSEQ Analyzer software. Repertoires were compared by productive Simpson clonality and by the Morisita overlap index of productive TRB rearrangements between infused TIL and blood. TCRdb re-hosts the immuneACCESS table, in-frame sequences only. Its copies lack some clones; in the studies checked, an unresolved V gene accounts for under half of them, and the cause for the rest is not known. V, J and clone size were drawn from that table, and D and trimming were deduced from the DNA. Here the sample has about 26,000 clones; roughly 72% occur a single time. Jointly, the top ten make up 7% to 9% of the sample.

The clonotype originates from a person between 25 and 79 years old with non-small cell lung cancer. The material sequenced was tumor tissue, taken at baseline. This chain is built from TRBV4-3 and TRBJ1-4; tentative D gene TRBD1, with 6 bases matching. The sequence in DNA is TGCGCCTCCTCGGGGGGGGCCGGCGAAAAACTGTTTTTT. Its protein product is CASSGGAGEKLFF.